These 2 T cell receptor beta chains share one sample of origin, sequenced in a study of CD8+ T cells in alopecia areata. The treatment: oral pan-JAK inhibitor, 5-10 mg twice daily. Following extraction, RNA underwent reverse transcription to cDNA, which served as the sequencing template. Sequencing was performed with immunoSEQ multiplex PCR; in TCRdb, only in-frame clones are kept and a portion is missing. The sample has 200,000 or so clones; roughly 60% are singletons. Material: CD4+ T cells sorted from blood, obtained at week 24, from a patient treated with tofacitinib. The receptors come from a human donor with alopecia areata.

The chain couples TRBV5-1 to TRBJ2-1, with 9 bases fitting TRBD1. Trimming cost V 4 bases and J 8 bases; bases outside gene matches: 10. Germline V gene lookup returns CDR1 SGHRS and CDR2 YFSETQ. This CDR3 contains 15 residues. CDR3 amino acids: CASSLRGQGGHEQFF. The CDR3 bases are TGCGCCAGCAGCCTAAGGGGACAGGGAGGACATGAGCAGTTCTTC.

The CDR3 protein is CAWSSTDTQYF. The CDR3, as DNA: TGTGCCTGGAGTTCAACAGATACGCAGTATTTT. The chain employs TRBV30 and TRBJ2-3, with D unresolved. The V and J ends lost 2 bases and 3 bases respectively, with 3 bases between them. This CDR3 region has 11 residues. Germline-derived CDR1 and CDR2 are GTSNPN and SVGIG (reference sequence).